This TCR beta chain originates from a study of blood T cell repertoires in COVID-19. This CDR3 has 16 amino acids. The V segment lost 3 bases and the J segment 7 bases; nucleotides outside the gene matches: 10. The germline CDR1 and CDR2 sequences are MNHEY and SVGEGT. Sequencing used immunoSEQ multiplex PCR; TCRdb keeps in-frame clones, though not all of them. The table lists some 370,000 clones, around 89% of them singletons. The chain recombines TRBV6-2 or TRBV6-3 with TRBJ2-2; 8 positions agree with TRBD2. The source material was peripheral blood. The sequence was obtained from a man between 18 and 35 years old with active or convalescent COVID-19. CDR3: CASSYYSGLGLGELFF. The CDR3 DNA is TGTGCCAGCAGTTATTACTCGGGACTAGGCCTCGGGGAGCTGTTTTTT.